The 26 T cell receptor beta chains given below trace back to one sample, sequenced in a study of cytomegalovirus exposure and HLA in healthy donors. The PCR employed 60 Vbeta primers together with 13 Jbeta primers. Here immunoSEQ multiplex PCR was the method, and the copy in TCRdb shows in-frame clones only, minus some. Of around 150,000 clones in the sample, roughly 77% are singletons; the top ten hold 2.6%. The sample consisted of PBMCs. The receptors come from a woman aged 40-49 years in good health and CMV-seropositive.

V gene TRBV5-6 combines with J gene TRBJ2-5; D is unresolved. Germline CDR1 is SGHDT and CDR2 is YYEEEE. The CDR3 consists of 13 residues. Between the trimmed V and J ends, which lost 0 bases and 3 bases, there was a span of 6 bases. The CDR3 coding sequence is TGTGCCAGCAGCTTGGGGAGAGAAGAGACCCAGTACTTC. Translating gives CASSLGREETQYF.

V and J are TRBV7-6 and TRBJ2-1; the D gene is possibly TRBD2 (6 bases). Germline loops: CDR1 SGHVS, CDR2 FNYEAQ. CDR3 length equals 15 residues. Trimming took off 5 bases at V and 1 base at J, with 12 bases between the two ends. In DNA, the CDR3 is TGTGCCAGCAGCCCAAACCGGGGGTCCTACAATGAGCAGTTCTTC. Its protein product is CASSPNRGSYNEQFF.

This chain connects TRBV11-2 to TRBJ2-2; 7 bases map to TRBD2. CDR1 and CDR2 from the germline V gene are SGHAT and FQNNGV. With V trimmed by 5 bases and J by 7 bases, 13 bases remained unmatched. This CDR3 has 16 amino acids. CDR3 coding DNA: TGTGCCAGCAGCCCCTTGGGACGGGAGGAAGGCGGGGAGCTGTTTTTT. Translation: CASSPLGREEGGELFF.

The sample holds one count of this clone. The gene calls are TRBV7-2 and TRBJ1-1, with D unresolved. V was shortened by 4 bases and J by 0 bases, with 6 bases between the two germline ends. CDR3 length: 13 amino acids. Germline V gives CDR1 SGHTA, CDR2 FQGNSA. The CDR3 bases are TGTGCCAGCAGCTCTTTTTTGAACACTGAAGCTTTCTTT. Its protein is CASSSFLNTEAFF.

As regards this clone: Its ends do not fully match the called genes, so a read error is possible. V is TRBV4-3 and J is TRBJ1-1; 7 nucleotides align to TRBD1. The CDR3 totals 13 residues. In germline, CDR1 is LGHNA, CDR2 YSLEER. In nucleotides, the CDR3 is TGCGCCAGCAGCCAGACAGGGAACACTGGAGCTTTCTTT. Protein sequence: CASSQTGNTGAFF.

The V gene is TRBV10-2, the J gene TRBJ2-2; weak D call: TRBD2 (6 bases). The germline V and J ends were trimmed by 9 bases and 7 bases, with 15 bases remaining between them. CDR1 and CDR2 (germline): WSHSY, SAAADI. CDR3 length equals 13 residues. As DNA, the CDR3 is TGCGCCAGTGGATCCAGGAGGGACGGGGAGCTGTTTTTT. The encoded protein is CASGSRRDGELFF.

The V gene is TRBV4-3, the J gene TRBJ2-1; a weak D match, TRBD1 (5 bases). Germline lookup yields CDR1 LGHNA and CDR2 YSLEER. The V gene lost 0 bases and the J gene lost 7 bases, with 16 bases spanning the gap. This CDR3 has 16 amino acids. In DNA form, the CDR3 reads TGCGCCAGCAGCCAAGATTACCTCCAGGGAATAAATGAGCAGTTCTTC. It yields the protein CASSQDYLQGINEQFF.

The chain links TRBV27 to TRBJ2-1; TRBD1 aligns across 9 bases. This CDR3 is 15 amino acids long. The junction had 8 bases not matched to a gene; V was cut back by 3 bases and J by 8 bases. Germline CDR1 and CDR2: MNHEY and SMNVEV (reference sequence). The CDR3 sequence: CASSLQDRGWDEQFF. Written as DNA, the CDR3 is TGTGCCAGCAGTTTGCAGGACAGGGGATGGGATGAGCAGTTCTTC.

The V and J genes are TRBV6-5 and TRBJ2-7; D is possibly TRBD1 (7 bases). Germline V lookup: CDR1 MNHEY, CDR2 SVGAGI. V was trimmed by 5 bases and J by 2 bases, leaving 16 bases between them. This CDR3 is built from 15 residues. CDR3 DNA sequence: TGTGCCAGCAGTCGTACAGGGGACTCGACCTACGAGCAGTACTTC. It is translated as CASSRTGDSTYEQYF.

The chain carries TRBV9 and TRBJ2-7; the match to TRBD2 covers 9 bases. The trim removed 4 bases at V and 0 bases at J, leaving 5 bases unmatched. The CDR3 consists of 15 residues. Germline V gives CDR1 SGDLS, CDR2 YYNGEE. The CDR3 is CASSPREGGSYEQYF. The CDR3 DNA reads as TGTGCCAGCAGCCCGCGGGAGGGGGGCTCCTACGAGCAGTACTTC.

This clone was counted between two and nine times. The chain recombines TRBV6-4 with TRBJ2-2; TRBD2 matches at 13 bases. The CDR3 sequence is 16 residues long. Germline V gene data show CDR1 as MRHNA and CDR2 as SNTAGT. With V trimmed by 6 bases and J by 1 base, 2 bases remained unmatched. Here the CDR3 DNA reads TGTGCCAGCAGCCGGACTAGCGGGGGGAACACCGGGGAGCTGTTTTTT. Protein sequence: CASSRTSGGNTGELFF.

The chain joins TRBV19 to TRBJ2-3, with 7 bases that match TRBD2. The CDR3 is made up of 14 amino acids. Germline V gives CDR1 LNHDA, CDR2 SQIVND (reference sequence). V lost 3 bases and J lost 2; bases outside the gene matches: 2. In DNA form, the CDR3 reads TGTGCCAGTAGTATGGGGACTAACACAGATACGCAGTATTTT. Translation gives CASSMGTNTDTQYF.

V and J are TRBV30 and TRBJ1-2; D perhaps matches TRBD1 (5 bases). CDR1 is GTSNPN and CDR2 is SVGIG in the germline V gene (reference sequence). This CDR3 is built from 12 residues. Trimming removed 0 bases from V and 3 bases from J, with 5 bases in between. The CDR3 region has the DNA TGTGCCTGGAGTGTACAGGACTATGGCTACACCTTC. Its protein product is CAWSVQDYGYTF.

The genes are TRBV4-2 and TRBJ2-7; TRBD1 agrees at 11 bases. This CDR3 comprises 16 residues. The trim removed 1 base at V and 5 bases at J, leaving 7 bases unmatched. CDR1 LGHNA and CDR2 YNFKEQ come from the germline V gene. CDR3 DNA: TGTGCCAGCAGCCAAGGGATAGGACAGGGGGCCCACGAGCAGTACTTC. Its protein product is CASSQGIGQGAHEQYF.

The rearrangement joins TRBV29-1 to TRBJ2-7, with TRBD1 as a possible D gene (5 bases). The V gene lost 4 bases and the J gene lost 8 bases, with 12 bases spanning the gap. This CDR3 spans 11 amino acids. Germline V gene lookup returns CDR1 SQVTM and CDR2 ANQGSEA. Written as DNA, the CDR3 is TGCAGCGTTGGGGCAGGGTATAAGCAGTACTTC. It encodes CSVGAGYKQYF.

The rearrangement joins TRBV4-2 to TRBJ2-2; 7 bases are a match to TRBD2. The germline gives CDR1 LGHNA, CDR2 YNFKEQ. The CDR3 has 20 amino acids. Trimming took 0 bases from V and 7 from J; bases not matched to a gene: 20. The CDR3 is CASSQDGGFGGGSFGGELFF. The CDR3 bases are TGTGCCAGCAGCCAAGACGGGGGGTTTGGGGGAGGAAGTTTTGGCGGGGAGCTGTTTTTT.

This clone was counted between two and nine times. The chain combines TRBV4-3 with TRBJ1-2; D ambiguous. This CDR3 is 16 amino acids long. Trimming removed 0 bases at V and 4 bases at J, with 15 bases between. CDR1 is LGHNA, CDR2 YSLEER, per germline. The CDR3 loop reads CASSQDSQAPPYGYTF. The DNA of the CDR3 is TGCGCCAGCAGCCAAGATAGTCAGGCTCCCCCCTATGGCTACACCTTC.

The genes are TRBV4-3 and TRBJ2-4; D remains ambiguous. The CDR3 length is 16 residues. Looked up from germline, CDR1 is LGHNA and CDR2 is YSLEER. The V gene lost 3 bases and the J gene lost 2 bases, with 14 bases spanning the gap. The CDR3 nucleotides are TGCGCCAGCAGCCATGACCCAACCAGGCCCAAAAACATTCAGTACTTC. Amino acid sequence: CASSHDPTRPKNIQYF.

The V gene is TRBV5-4, the J gene TRBJ2-1, with TRBD2 matching over 8 bases. The CDR3 is 15 residues long. Germline-derived CDR1 and CDR2 are SGHNT and YYREEE (reference sequence). V was pared by 0 bases and J by 9 bases, with 8 bases of the junction left unmatched. The CDR3 loop is CASSLDRAGVGEQFF. The CDR3 DNA reads as TGTGCCAGCAGCTTGGATCGAGCGGGAGTGGGTGAGCAGTTCTTC.

The chain couples TRBV19 to TRBJ2-3; 10 bases match TRBD1. V was clipped by 7 bases and J by 5 bases; unmatched bases: 9. This CDR3 has 15 residues. Germline-derived CDR1 and CDR2 are LNHDA and SQIVND (reference sequence). The CDR3 reads CASTPDRGQGDTQYF. The CDR3 bases are TGTGCCAGTACCCCCGACAGGGGGCAAGGAGATACGCAGTATTTT.

This sequence joins TRBV5-6 and TRBJ1-2; maybe TRBD1 (6 bases). V was pared by 3 bases and J by 4 bases, with 13 bases between. The germline gives CDR1 SGHDT, CDR2 YYEEEE. The CDR3 is made up of 14 amino acids. The CDR3 nucleotides read TGTGCCAGCAGCTCTCCTGACAGGCCCTATGGCTACACCTTC. Its protein is CASSSPDRPYGYTF.

This chain connects TRBV28 to TRBJ2-1, with D perhaps TRBD2 (5 bases). Trimming stripped 2 bases from V and 6 bases from J, with 14 bases between. CDR3 length: 15 amino acids. From germline, CDR1 is MDHEN and CDR2 SYDVKM. For the CDR3, the DNA is TGTGCCAGCAGTTTAGCGGCTAGCAGTGGCAATGAGCAGTTCTTC. Translating gives CASSLAASSGNEQFF.

The chain recombines TRBV18 with TRBJ2-4, with 9 bases that match TRBD1. The CDR3 covers 15 residues. With V trimmed by 6 bases and J by 5 bases, 8 bases remained unmatched. Germline V gives CDR1 KGHSH, CDR2 LQKENI. The DNA for the CDR3 is TGTGCCAGCTCGCTACAGGGGGCGCCCGAAAACATTCAGTACTTC. Protein product: CASSLQGAPENIQYF.

This rearrangement joins TRBV7-2 to TRBJ1-1; 8 bases align to TRBD1. Unmatched junction bases numbered 6, after V lost 6 bases and J lost 3 bases. The V gene's germline CDR1 is SGHTA and CDR2 FQGNSA. The CDR3 has 14 residues. The CDR3 sequence is CASRLGTGDTEAFF. For the CDR3, the DNA is TGTGCCAGCAGACTCGGGACAGGTGACACTGAAGCTTTCTTT.

This clone was observed a few times. The V and J genes are TRBV9 and TRBJ2-7; 8 positions agree with TRBD2. CDR3 length: 15 amino acids. In germline, CDR1 is SGDLS, CDR2 YYNGEE. Losses at the gene ends were 0 bases for V and 3 bases for J; bases not matched to a gene: 5. The DNA for the CDR3 is TGTGCCAGCAGCGTAGAGGGTGCGGGAGGCTACGAGCAGTACTTC. Its protein product is CASSVEGAGGYEQYF.

This clone was seen more than once but under ten times. This chain links TRBV6-6 with TRBJ1-4; D is undetermined. Germline V gene data show CDR1 as MNHNY and CDR2 as SVGAGI (reference sequence). The germline V and J ends were trimmed by 7 bases and 8 bases, with 14 bases remaining between them. The CDR3 has 13 amino acids. CDR3 in amino acids: CASTPQAGEKLFF. DNA for the CDR3: TGTGCCAGCACCCCGCAAGCGGGGGAAAAACTGTTTTTT.